The 2 T cell receptor beta chains given below trace back to one sample, sequenced in a study of CD8 T cells in Susac syndrome. Random hexamers were used to reverse transcribe the RNA input (roughly 0.5 to 1 ug). TCRdb reanalysed the immunoSEQ multiplex PCR reads using MiXCR and keeps one entry per CDR3 protein. The top ten hold approximately 0.11% of the sample, which has about 280,000 distinct CDR3 sequences, roughly 84% seen once. Specimen: CD8+ T cells from PBMCs. These receptor sequences come from a human donor with multiple sclerosis.

This clonotype appeared once. The V gene is TRBV7-9, the J gene TRBJ2-7, with D perhaps given as TRBD1 or TRBD2 (7 bases each). Trimming removed 3 bases at V and 6 bases at J, with 21 bases between. The CDR3 contains 16 residues. Germline lookup yields CDR1 SEHNR and CDR2 FQNEAQ (reference sequence). The CDR3 nucleotides read TGTGCCAGCAGCTTTAAGCGGGACAGTTATCCTCTCGAGCAGTACTTC. It specifies CASSFKRDSYPLEQYF. The variable domain in full, with the rest retrieved from reference TRBV7-9 and TRBJ2-7, is DTGVSQNPRHKITKRGQNVTFRCDPISEHNRLYWYRQTLGQGPEFLTYFQNEAQLEKSRLLSDRFSAERPKGSFSTLEIQRTEQGDSAMYLCASSFKRDSYPLEQYFGPGTRLTVT.

The V and J genes are TRBV19 and TRBJ2-7; D not resolved. Trimming cost V 1 base and J 2 bases, with 6 bases left between them. Per the germline V gene, CDR1 is LNHDA and CDR2 is SQIVND (reference sequence). CDR3 size: 13 residues. The CDR3 protein is CASSIGITYEQYF. CDR3 DNA sequence: TGTGCCAGTAGTATAGGCATTACCTACGAGCAGTACTTC.